One sample yielded the 22 T cell receptor beta chains listed below, sequenced in a study of blood T cell repertoires in COVID-19. Clones were sequenced by immunoSEQ multiplex PCR, and TCRdb holds only the in-frame ones, with some missing. The sample lists about 98,000 clones; approximately 86% were seen once. The specimen was peripheral blood. The source is a man between 70 and 80 years old with active or convalescent COVID-19.

J is TRBJ1-1 and V is TRBV10-2, with a tentative D call TRBD1 (6 bases). The CDR3 is made up of 14 amino acids. V lost 6 bases to trimming and J lost 5 bases, with 16 bases between them. Germline CDR1 reads WSHSY; CDR2 reads SAAADI. CDR3 bases: TGCGCCAGCAGGCCTGCAGGGGAAGGTACTGAAGCTTTCTTT. Encoded protein: CASRPAGEGTEAFF.

The genes are TRBV13 and TRBJ2-2; possible D gene TRBD1, 5 bases. Germline loops: CDR1 PRHDT, CDR2 FYEKMQ (reference sequence). The CDR3 consists of 14 residues. Trimming cost V 7 bases and J 2 bases, with 11 bases left between them. The CDR3 here is CASKGPDNTGELFF. The CDR3 nucleotides are TGTGCCAGCAAGGGGCCGGACAACACCGGGGAGCTGTTTTTT.

This chain connects TRBV11-3 to TRBJ2-2; 7 bases line up with TRBD2. CDR1 is SGHNT and CDR2 is YENEEA in the germline V gene. The trim removed 5 bases at V and 5 bases at J, leaving 5 bases unmatched. This CDR3 has 14 amino acids. CDR3 sequence: CASSPGLPTGELFF. Here the CDR3 DNA reads TGTGCCAGCAGCCCGGGACTACCAACCGGGGAGCTGTTTTTT. Supplemented by reference TRBV11-3 and TRBJ2-2, the full variable domain reads EAGVVQSPRYKIIEKKQPVAFWCNPISGHNTLYWYLQNLGQGPELLIRYENEEAVDDSQLPKDRFSAERLKGVDSTLKIQPAELGDSAVYLCASSPGLPTGELFFGEGSRLTVL.

This clone was recorded a few times. The V and J genes are TRBV27 and TRBJ1-2; TRBD1 matches 9 bases. The CDR3 runs to 14 residues. After removal of 10 bases from V and 7 bases from J, the junction contained 13 bases not matched to a gene. CDR1 and CDR2 (germline): MNHEY, SMNVEV (reference sequence). The CDR3 loop is CATTQRTGVGGYTF. CDR3 nucleotides: TGTGCCACCACCCAGAGGACAGGGGTCGGTGGCTACACCTTC.

The V gene is TRBV2, the J gene TRBJ1-2; perhaps TRBD1 as D (5 bases). V lost 3 bases, J lost 7 bases, and 12 bases lay in between. CDR1 is SNHLY, CDR2 FYNNEI, per germline. The CDR3 loop spans 13 amino acids. This CDR3 is CASSEAGGGGYTF. The CDR3 nucleotides are TGTGCCAGCAGTGAGGCTGGGGGAGGTGGCTACACCTTC.

CDR3 region: CASSLYIGAGELFF. As DNA, the CDR3 is TGTGCCAGCAGCTTATATATAGGGGCCGGGGAGCTGTTTTTT. The rearrangement joins TRBV7-9 to TRBJ2-2, with D possibly being TRBD1 (5 bases). V was trimmed by 2 bases and J by 6 bases, leaving 10 bases between them. The germline V gene has CDR1 SEHNR and CDR2 FQNEAQ (reference sequence). The CDR3 is 14 amino acids.

The chain links TRBV3-1 (or the pseudogene TRBV3-2) to TRBJ2-5; TRBD2 might be the D (6 bases). From germline, CDR1 is LGHDT and CDR2 YNNKEL (reference sequence). The CDR3 totals 16 residues. V was trimmed by 3 bases and J by 9 bases, leaving 23 bases between them. The CDR3 bases are TGTGCCAGCAGCCAGGGTTCGGGAGCGGTCCTGGTGGCCCAGTACTTC. Its protein is CASSQGSGAVLVAQYF.

This chain links TRBV23-1 with TRBJ2-5; 13 nucleotides agree with TRBD2. TRBV23-1 is placed among ORFs of uncertain function. This CDR3 has 19 amino acids. J lost 2 bases, V lost 3 bases, and 12 bases had no gene match. In DNA, the CDR3 is TGCGCCAGCAGTCACTACCCTGGACTAGCGGGGGAAGGTCAAGAGACCCAGTACTTC. Its protein is CASSHYPGLAGEGQETQYF.

The chain has TRBV3-1 (or the pseudogene TRBV3-2) and TRBJ2-7; D is possibly TRBD1 (5 bases). Trimming pared 0 bases from V and 3 bases from J, leaving 12 bases between. In germline, CDR1 is LGHDT, CDR2 YNNKEL (reference sequence). The CDR3 is made up of 15 amino acids. CDR3 DNA: TGTGCCAGCAGCCAAGATTTGCAGGGCTTCTACGAGCAGTACTTC. This codes for CASSQDLQGFYEQYF.

The count of this clone is one. The chain combines TRBV7-2 with TRBJ1-1, with D possibly being TRBD1 (5 bases). The length of the CDR3 is 15 residues. Trimming removed 5 bases from V and 1 base from J, with 14 bases in between. Germline-derived CDR1 and CDR2 are SGHTA and FQGNSA. CDR3 DNA: TGTGCCAGCAGCCTGTCCGGGACTGGGAACACTGAAGCTTTCTTT. Translation: CASSLSGTGNTEAFF. The whole variable domain, remainder taken from reference TRBV7-2 and TRBJ1-1, is GAGVSQSPSNKVTEKGKDVELRCDPISGHTALYWYRQSLGQGLEFLIYFQGNSAPDKSGLPSDRFSAERTGGSVSTLTIQRTQQEDSAVYLCASSLSGTGNTEAFFGQGTRLTVV.

This clone has only a few counts. The chain employs TRBV7-2 and TRBJ1-5; 8 nucleotides match TRBD1. J lost 3 bases, V lost 5 bases, and 9 bases had no gene match. The CDR3 extends over 16 amino acids. The germline gives CDR1 SGHTA, CDR2 FQGNSA. CDR3 protein: CASSELGTGANQPQHF. CDR3 coding DNA: TGTGCCAGCAGCGAGCTCGGGACAGGCGCCAATCAGCCCCAGCATTTT.

V gene TRBV7-9 combines with J gene TRBJ2-7, with 7 nucleotides matching TRBD1. Germline CDR1 is SEHNR and CDR2 is FQNEAQ (reference sequence). J lost 2 bases, V lost 1 base, and 5 bases had no gene match. The CDR3 is made up of 15 amino acids. In DNA form, the CDR3 reads TGTGCCAGCAGCTTAGGCACCGGGACAGCCTACGAGCAGTACTTC. This translates into CASSLGTGTAYEQYF.

This chain links TRBV18 with TRBJ1-5, with 9 bases fitting TRBD1. CDR1 and CDR2 from the germline V gene are KGHSH and LQKENI. The CDR3 covers 16 residues. Losses at the gene ends were 2 bases for V and 1 base for J; bases not matched to a gene: 3. This CDR3 is CASSPRQGDSNQPQHF. The CDR3 DNA sequence: TGTGCCAGCTCACCAAGACAGGGGGACAGCAATCAGCCCCAGCATTTT.

The J gene is TRBJ1-1, the V gene TRBV4-1, with 7 bases lining up with TRBD1. V lost 5 bases to trimming and J lost 3 bases; unmatched junction nucleotides: 12. CDR1 is MGHRA and CDR2 is YSYEKL in the germline V gene. The CDR3 loop spans 16 amino acids. The chain's CDR3 is CASSGRGFPIYTEAFF. The CDR3 DNA sequence: TGCGCCAGCAGCGGCAGGGGGTTTCCGATTTACACTGAAGCTTTCTTT.

This chain links TRBV18 with TRBJ1-3; no reliable D call. Germline-derived CDR1 and CDR2 are KGHSH and LQKENI. V lost 3 bases, J lost 0 bases, and 12 bases lay in between. This CDR3 has 16 amino acids. The CDR3 reads CASSPTTEHSGNTIYF. DNA of the CDR3: TGTGCCAGCTCACCTACGACGGAGCACTCTGGAAACACCATATATTTT.

The gene calls are TRBV27 and TRBJ1-5; TRBD1 matches 7 bases. V trimming: 0 bases; J trimming: 4 bases; junction bases outside the gene matches: 9. From germline, CDR1 is MNHEY and CDR2 SMNVEV (reference sequence). The CDR3 length is 17 residues. The CDR3 reads CASSLSASGGRNQPQHF. Written as DNA, the CDR3 is TGTGCCAGCAGTTTATCGGCGTCAGGGGGTCGAAATCAGCCCCAGCATTTT.

The V call is TRBV7-9, the J call TRBJ2-5; no definite D call. With 5 bases removed from V and 4 bases from J, the gap between germline ends came to 14 bases. The CDR3 sequence is 14 residues long. Germline assignment: CDR1 SEHNR and CDR2 FQNEAQ (reference sequence). Written as DNA, the CDR3 is TGTGCCAGCAGCCGTCAAATCGAGGCAGAGACCCAGTACTTC. Protein product: CASSRQIEAETQYF.

This chain joins TRBV11-2 and TRBJ1-2, with TRBD1 identical over 9 bases. The junction had 4 bases not matched to a gene; V was cut back by 4 bases and J by 7 bases. The CDR3 is made up of 13 amino acids. Germline assignment: CDR1 SGHAT and CDR2 FQNNGV. CDR3 in DNA: TGTGCCAGCAGCTCGGACAGGGGTTTTGGCTACACCTTC. Translation: CASSSDRGFGYTF.

The J gene is TRBJ2-7, the V gene TRBV4-2, with TRBD2 identical over 11 bases. V gave up 4 bases and J gave up 6 bases; unmatched junction bases: 5. Germline assignment: CDR1 LGHNA and CDR2 YNFKEQ. The CDR3 runs to 14 residues. CDR3 sequence (DNA): TGTGCCAGCAGCCCCCTTAGCGGGGGGGGCGAGCAGTACTTC. This gives the protein CASSPLSGGGEQYF.

The rearrangement links TRBV27 to TRBJ2-3, with 10 bases aligning to TRBD1. Germline V CDR1 and CDR2: MNHEY, SMNVEV (reference sequence). The CDR3 is 16 amino acids. Trimming removed 5 bases from V and 7 bases from J; junction bases left unmatched: 12. The CDR3 spells CASSPSRQGAGNTQYF. CDR3 coding DNA: TGTGCCAGCAGTCCCAGCCGACAGGGGGCAGGCAATACGCAGTATTTT.

This rearrangement joins TRBV5-1 to TRBJ2-3; tentatively, D is TRBD1 (6 bases). Trimming removed 2 bases from V and 2 bases from J, with 12 bases in between. The CDR3 runs to 15 residues. The germline gives CDR1 SGHRS, CDR2 YFSETQ. The CDR3, as DNA: TGCGCCAGCAGCTTCGGACAGACAATCACAGATACGCAGTATTTT. It encodes CASSFGQTITDTQYF.

The genes are TRBV18 and TRBJ1-2, with D possibly TRBD1 on 6 matching bases. The CDR3 is 17 amino acids. V lost 2 bases and J 0 bases, leaving 16 bases between the germline ends. Per the germline V gene, CDR1 is KGHSH and CDR2 is LQKENI. This CDR3 reads CASSPSVGAGSNYGYTF. The CDR3 coding sequence is TGTGCCAGCTCACCAAGCGTGGGGGCGGGCTCTAACTATGGCTACACCTTC.